Reported below is one T cell receptor beta chain. Its antigen is currently unknown. The CDR3 length is 16 residues. V was cut by 4 bases and J by 0 bases, with 12 bases left in between. Germline V gene lookup returns CDR1 SEHNR and CDR2 FQNEAQ (reference sequence). The sample belongs to a study of T cell repertoires in cytomegalovirus infection. Study-wide background: CMV infection plus the matching HLA type was flagged by public TCR beta signatures. General study findings and limits: CMV-specific TCR beta clonotypes restricted by HLA-C were the ones dominating the ex vivo response.

Using its own MiXCR run on the reads, TCRdb lists one record per CDR3 protein. The table includes about 230,000 distinct CDR3 sequences, 20% to 25% detected once. Sequencing input: CD8+ T cells from PBMCs. This TCR was sampled from a human donor in good health (CMV status not recorded). Some clones in this sample may be carry-over from other donors' samples. The chain couples TRBV7-9 to TRBJ2-2; tentatively, D is TRBD2 (5 bases). As DNA, the CDR3 is TGTGCCAGCAGCTCAGAAGAGGGCCCGAACACCGGGGAGCTGTTTTTT. This encodes CASSSEEGPNTGELFF.